A single sample gave rise to the 20 T cell receptor beta chains below, sequenced in a study of spatial heterogeneity in lung cancer. Time point denoted: sample taken at primary tumor resection. Unsorted whole RNA samples from tumor, nontumor lung or frozen PBMC were sequenced. TCRdb processed the 5' RACE reads anew with MiXCR; each CDR3 protein has one entry. The table shows 30,000 to 40,000 distinct CDR3 sequences, with 4% to 6% occurring only once. This sample comprised PBMCs, obtained at surgery. The origin of the receptors is a female donor with early-stage non-small cell lung cancer.

The sample holds many counts of this clonotype. The chain links TRBV20-1 to TRBJ1-1; 7 bases align to TRBD1. With V trimmed by 6 bases and J by 0 bases, 7 bases remained unmatched. The CDR3 has 14 amino acids. Per germline, CDR1 DFQATT and CDR2 SNEGSKA (reference sequence). The CDR3, as DNA: TGCAGTGCCGCACAGGGGTCTCTGAACACTGAAGCTTTCTTT. Its translation: CSAAQGSLNTEAFF.

This clonotype occurred many times. V usage is TRBV3-1 and J usage is TRBJ2-2, with 8 bases lining up with TRBD1. In germline, CDR1 is LGHDT, CDR2 YNNKEL (reference sequence). This CDR3 is 16 amino acids long. V shed 4 bases, J shed 4 bases, and the junction held 8 bases outside the gene matches. The CDR3 bases are TGTGCCAGCAGCCTCCGGACAGGGAGAGGCACCGGGGAGCTGTTTTTT. It codes for CASSLRTGRGTGELFF.

There are many counts of this clonotype. The CDR3 DNA sequence: TGTGCCAGTAGTCCCAACCGAGGCAGGCCCGGCGGCTACGAGCAGTACTTC. This sequence encodes CASSPNRGRPGGYEQYF. The chain carries TRBV19 and TRBJ2-7; unclear D gene. V lost 5 bases, J lost 3 bases, and 23 bases lay in between. CDR1 is LNHDA and CDR2 is SQIVND in the germline V gene (reference sequence). The CDR3 spans 17 residues.

This clonotype was seen ten or more times. This rearrangement joins TRBV7-9 to TRBJ2-5; no clear D gene. In germline, CDR1 is SEHNR, CDR2 FQNEAQ (reference sequence). V gave up 2 bases and J gave up 4 bases, with 2 bases separating them. CDR3 size: 11 residues. The CDR3 region is CASSLLETQYF. Written as DNA, the CDR3 is TGTGCCAGCAGCTTATTAGAGACCCAGTACTTC.

This clonotype was observed at least ten times. The V and J genes are TRBV2 and TRBJ1-5; the D gene is possibly TRBD1 (6 bases). Germline-derived CDR1 and CDR2 are SNHLY and FYNNEI. V was pared by 6 bases and J by 7 bases, with 10 bases between. The CDR3 extends over 12 amino acids. CDR3 sequence reads: CASRGGVQPQHF. CDR3 DNA sequence: TGTGCCAGCAGAGGGGGAGTGCAGCCCCAGCATTTT.

Ten or more counts support this clonotype. The CDR3 bases are TGTGCCAGCAGCACCGGACTAGCGGGGGGAGAGACCCAGTACTTC. The encoded protein is CASSTGLAGGETQYF. The rearrangement links TRBV2 to TRBJ2-5, with TRBD2 identical over 14 bases. CDR3 size: 15 residues. Germline assignment: CDR1 SNHLY and CDR2 FYNNEI. V lost 6 bases to trimming and J lost 4 bases; unmatched junction nucleotides: 4. Filled out from reference TRBV2 and TRBJ2-5, the complete variable domain reads EPEVTQTPSHQVTQMGQEVILRCVPISNHLYFYWYRQILGQKVEFLVSFYNNEISEKSEIFDDQFSVERPDGSNFTLKIRSTKLEDSAMYFCASSTGLAGGETQYFGPGTRLLVL.

The chain carries TRBV5-1 and TRBJ1-3; possibly TRBD1 for D (6 bases). The length of the CDR3 is 14 residues. The V end was cut by 4 bases, the J end by 2 bases, with 10 bases between. The germline V gene has CDR1 SGHRS and CDR2 YFSETQ. CDR3 sequence (DNA): TGCGCCAGCAGCCCCGGGACAACTGGAAACACCATATATTTT. Translation gives CASSPGTTGNTIYF.

This clonotype has a count of ten or more. The V and J genes are TRBV2 and TRBJ2-1; a possible D gene is TRBD1 (6 bases). The germline gives CDR1 SNHLY, CDR2 FYNNEI. V lost 4 bases and J 9 bases, leaving 13 bases between the germline ends. CDR3 length: 13 amino acids. For the CDR3, the DNA is TGTGCCAGCAGTGGAACAGGGCGAGGTGAGCAGTTCTTC. Its translation: CASSGTGRGEQFF.

This clonotype came up a few times. The rearrangement links TRBV9 to TRBJ2-3; 11 bases line up with TRBD2. The junction had 8 bases not matched to a gene; V was cut back by 0 bases and J by 5 bases. The germline gives CDR1 SGDLS, CDR2 YYNGEE. The CDR3 spans 17 residues. The CDR3 here is CASSVDGSGGAKDTQYF. The CDR3 nucleotides read TGTGCCAGCAGCGTAGATGGTAGCGGGGGGGCAAAAGATACGCAGTATTTT.

This clonotype was counted many times. The chain joins TRBV3-1 to TRBJ2-1; 9 bases are shared with TRBD2. Germline-derived CDR1 and CDR2 are LGHDT and YNNKEL (reference sequence). The junction had 12 bases not matched to a gene; V was cut back by 4 bases and J by 5 bases. The CDR3 loop spans 17 amino acids. The CDR3 spells CASSRGGGSGGNNEQFF. In nucleotides, the CDR3 is TGTGCCAGCAGCCGAGGTGGAGGGAGCGGGGGGAACAATGAGCAGTTCTTC.

The V gene is TRBV21-1, the J gene TRBJ2-7; no DNA check was done on the table's D call, TRBD1. TRBV21-1 is designated a pseudogene. The CDR3 is made up of 15 amino acids. Here the CDR3 DNA reads TGTGCCAGCAGCAAAGATGGACAGGGCACCTACGAGCAGTACTTC. This encodes CASSKDGQGTYEQYF.

Many counts were recorded for this clonotype. A much larger clone is a single base away; this may be a read error. The chain joins TRBV12-3 or TRBV12-4 to TRBJ2-5; D is uncertain. CDR3 length: 12 residues. With 6 bases removed from V and 0 bases from J, the gap between germline ends came to 5 bases. The CDR3, as DNA: TGTGCCAGCAGCCGGTACCAAGAGACCCAGTACTTC. Its protein product is CASSRYQETQYF.

Relative to its sample, this clonotype is medium-sized. This chain uses TRBV20-1 with TRBJ1-5; D is ambiguous. Germline-derived CDR1 and CDR2 are DFQATT and SNEGSKA (reference sequence). The CDR3 loop spans 14 amino acids. V was pared by 4 bases and J by 4 bases, with 14 bases between. DNA for the CDR3: TGCAGTGCTATGGAGCCCAGACCTAATCAGCCCCAGCATTTT. Translated, it gives CSAMEPRPNQPQHF.

This clonotype was detected many times. The rearrangement uses TRBV5-1 and TRBJ2-5; TRBD2 agrees at 9 bases. CDR1 SGHRS and CDR2 YFSETQ come from the germline V gene. This CDR3 has 16 amino acids. Trimming at V came to 0 bases and at J to 3 bases, leaving 6 bases not matched to a gene. The CDR3 region is CASSLDPLAGKETQYF. Here the CDR3 DNA reads TGCGCCAGCAGCTTGGACCCTCTAGCGGGGAAAGAGACCCAGTACTTC.

Many counts were recorded for this clonotype. The rearrangement links TRBV6-2 or TRBV6-3 to TRBJ2-7; 8 nucleotides agree with TRBD2. Germline lookup yields CDR1 MNHEY and CDR2 SVGEGT. Losses at the gene ends were 6 bases for V and 7 bases for J; bases not matched to a gene: 11. This CDR3 spans 14 amino acids. The CDR3: CASSRAGALLEQYF. The CDR3 DNA follows: TGTGCCAGCAGCCGAGCGGGGGCCTTATTGGAGCAGTACTTC.

In its sample, this clonotype was seen many times. This chain uses TRBV12-3 or TRBV12-4 with TRBJ2-1; no definite D call. V lost 0 bases and J 5 bases, leaving 17 bases between the germline ends. The CDR3 is made up of 17 amino acids. CDR3 DNA sequence: TGTGCCAGCAGTTTAGCTTTCAGGTTGGGCGGAAACAATGAGCAGTTCTTC. It translates to CASSLAFRLGGNNEQFF.

This clonotype has a count of ten or more. The chain is built from TRBV5-6 and TRBJ2-5; 12 nucleotides match TRBD2. Germline CDR1 reads SGHDT; CDR2 reads YYEEEE. V shed 0 bases, J shed 5 bases, and the junction held 5 bases outside the gene matches. The CDR3 has 16 residues. This chain's CDR3 is CASSLELAGGLETQYF. CDR3 in DNA: TGTGCCAGCAGCTTGGAACTAGCGGGGGGTTTGGAGACCCAGTACTTC.

This clonotype was counted many times. The CDR3 loop reads CASKWGIAETQYF. In DNA form, the CDR3 reads TGTGCCAGCAAGTGGGGGATTGCAGAGACCCAGTACTTC. The rearrangement uses TRBV5-4 and TRBJ2-5, with D perhaps being TRBD1 or TRBD2 (5 bases each). The CDR3 extends over 13 amino acids. CDR1 SGHNT and CDR2 YYREEE come from the germline V gene (reference sequence). V gave up 6 bases and J gave up 4 bases, with 13 bases separating them.

This clonotype was observed at least ten times. The chain recombines TRBV20-1 with TRBJ2-7; 11 bases match TRBD2. The germline CDR1 and CDR2 sequences are DFQATT and SNEGSKA (reference sequence). V trimming: 5 bases; J trimming: 4 bases; junction bases outside the gene matches: 7. CDR3 length: 14 residues. The CDR3 loop reads CSASPGLAAYEQYF. CDR3 bases: TGCAGTGCTTCCCCGGGACTAGCGGCTTACGAGCAGTACTTC.

This clonotype was detected ten times or more. V gene TRBV19 combines with J gene TRBJ2-3; D is uncertain. CDR1 is LNHDA, CDR2 SQIVND, per germline (reference sequence). The V end was cut by 3 bases, the J end by 0 bases, with 10 bases between. The CDR3 totals 15 residues. The CDR3 sequence is CASSIGVASTDTQYF. DNA for the CDR3: TGTGCCAGTAGTATCGGAGTTGCTAGCACAGATACGCAGTATTTT.